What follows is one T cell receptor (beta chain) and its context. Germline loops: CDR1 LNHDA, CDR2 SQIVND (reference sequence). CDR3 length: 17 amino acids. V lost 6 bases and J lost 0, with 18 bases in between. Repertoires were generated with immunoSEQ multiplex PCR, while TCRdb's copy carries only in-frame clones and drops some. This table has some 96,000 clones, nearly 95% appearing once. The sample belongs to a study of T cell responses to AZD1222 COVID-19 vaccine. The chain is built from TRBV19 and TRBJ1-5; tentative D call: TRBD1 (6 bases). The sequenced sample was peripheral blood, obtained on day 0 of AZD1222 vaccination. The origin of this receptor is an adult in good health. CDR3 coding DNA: TGTGCCAGTAGCCCTTTCGACAGGACCGATAGCAATCAGCCCCAGCATTTT. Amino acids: CASSPFDRTDSNQPQHF.